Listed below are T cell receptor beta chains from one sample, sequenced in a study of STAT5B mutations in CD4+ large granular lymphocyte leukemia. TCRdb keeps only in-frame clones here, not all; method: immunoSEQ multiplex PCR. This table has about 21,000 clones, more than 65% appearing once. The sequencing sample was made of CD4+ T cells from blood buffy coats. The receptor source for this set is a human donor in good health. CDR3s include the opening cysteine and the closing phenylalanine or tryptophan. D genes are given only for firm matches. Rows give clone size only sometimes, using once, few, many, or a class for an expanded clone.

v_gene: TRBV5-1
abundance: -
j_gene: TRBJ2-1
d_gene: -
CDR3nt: TGCGCCAGCAGCTTGGCTCCTACTCGGCTGGGGGAGCAGTTCTTC
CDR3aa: CASSLAPTRLGEQFF

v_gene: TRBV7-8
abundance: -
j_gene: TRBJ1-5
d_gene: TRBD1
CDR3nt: TGTGCCAGCAGCGTCTGGACAGGAGGTAATAGCAATCAGCCCCAGCATTTT
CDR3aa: CASSVWTGGNSNQPQHF

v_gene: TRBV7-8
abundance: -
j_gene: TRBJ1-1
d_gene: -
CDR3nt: TGTGCCAGCAGCGTAAACTCCCAGGGGAACACTGAAGCTTTCTTT
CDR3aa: CASSVNSQGNTEAFF

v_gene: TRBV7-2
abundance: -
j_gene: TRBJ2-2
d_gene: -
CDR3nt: TGTGCCAGCAGCCAACAACAGCTCACCGGGGAGCTGTTTTTT
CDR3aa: CASSQQQLTGELFF

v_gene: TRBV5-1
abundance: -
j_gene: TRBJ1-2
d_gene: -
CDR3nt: TGCGCCAGCAGCTTGGACGTCCTCTATGGCTACACCTTC
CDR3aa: CASSLDVLYGYTF

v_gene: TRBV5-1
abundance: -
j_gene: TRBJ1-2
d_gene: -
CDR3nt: TGCGCCAGCAGCTTGGAGGGAAGCTATGGCTACACCTTC
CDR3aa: CASSLEGSYGYTF

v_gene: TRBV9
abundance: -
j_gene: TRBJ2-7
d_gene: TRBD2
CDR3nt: TGTGCCAGCAGCCCCCGACTAGCGGGACCTGTCGAGCAGTACTTC
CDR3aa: CASSPRLAGPVEQYF

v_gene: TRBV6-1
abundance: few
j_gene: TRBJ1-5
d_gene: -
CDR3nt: TGTGCCAGCAGTGATCAGCCCTGGGAGGGCCAGCCCCAGCATTTT
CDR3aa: CASSDQPWEGQPQHF

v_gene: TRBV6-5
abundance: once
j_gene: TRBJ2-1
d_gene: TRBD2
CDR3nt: TGTGCCAGCAGTTACTCGGGGCGGGGGGCGGACAATGAGCAGTTCTTC
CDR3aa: CASSYSGRGADNEQFF

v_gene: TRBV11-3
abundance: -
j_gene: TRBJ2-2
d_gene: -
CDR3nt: TGTGCCATCGACGTAAAGGGTTCCGGGGAGCTGTTTTTT
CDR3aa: CAIDVKGSGELFF

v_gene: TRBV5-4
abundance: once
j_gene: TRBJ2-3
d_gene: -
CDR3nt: TGTGCCAGCAGCAGGTACCGTTCGGATACGCAGTATTTT
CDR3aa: CASSRYRSDTQYF

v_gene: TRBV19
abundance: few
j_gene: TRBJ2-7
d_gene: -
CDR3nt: TGTGCCAGTAGTACGGGCGCCGAGCAGTACTTC
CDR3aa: CASSTGAEQYF

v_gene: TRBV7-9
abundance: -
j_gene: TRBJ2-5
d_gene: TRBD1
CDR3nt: TGTGCCAGCACCCCGGGACAGGGGTGGGAGACCCAGTACTTC
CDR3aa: CASTPGQGWETQYF

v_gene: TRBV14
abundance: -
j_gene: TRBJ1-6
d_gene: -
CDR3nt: TGTGCCAGCAGCCAAGATATGGCAGGGTCAGGTTCACCCCTCCACTTT
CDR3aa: CASSQDMAGSGSPLHF

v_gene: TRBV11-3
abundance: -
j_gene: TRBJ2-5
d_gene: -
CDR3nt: TGTGCCAGCAGCTTGGGAGGTTCGGCAGAGACCCAGTACTTC
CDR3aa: CASSLGGSAETQYF

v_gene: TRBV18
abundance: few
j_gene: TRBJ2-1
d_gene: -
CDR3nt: TGTGCCAGCTCACCACAGAGTGTCCCGGGGGTGACACAGTTCTTC
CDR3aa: CASSPQSVPGVTQFF

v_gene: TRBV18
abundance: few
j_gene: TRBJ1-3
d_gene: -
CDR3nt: TGTGCCAGCTCACCACTCAGGGGCGATGGAAACACCATATATTTT
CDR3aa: CASSPLRGDGNTIYF

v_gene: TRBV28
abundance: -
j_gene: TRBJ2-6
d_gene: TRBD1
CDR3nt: TGTGCCAGCAGTTTGTTACAGGGGGCAGCTGGGGCCAACGTCCTGACTTTC
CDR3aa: CASSLLQGAAGANVLTF

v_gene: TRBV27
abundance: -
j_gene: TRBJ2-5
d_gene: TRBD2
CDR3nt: TGTGCCAGCAGCTCTACTAGCGGGGGGATTCAAGAGACCCAGTACTTC
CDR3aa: CASSSTSGGIQETQYF

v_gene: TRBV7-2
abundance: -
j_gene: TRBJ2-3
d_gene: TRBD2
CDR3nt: TGTGCCAGCAGCTTAGCCCCCACCGCGGGGGTCGGAACAGATACGCAGTATTTT
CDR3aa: CASSLAPTAGVGTDTQYF

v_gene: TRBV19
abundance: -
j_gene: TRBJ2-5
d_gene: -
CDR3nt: TGTGCCAGTAGCCCGGGACAATCAGGACTGGAGACCCAGTACTTC
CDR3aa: CASSPGQSGLETQYF

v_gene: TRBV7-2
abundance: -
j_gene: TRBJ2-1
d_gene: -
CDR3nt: TGTGCCAGCAGCGCAGGACAGCCTGTATACAATGAGCAGTTCTTC
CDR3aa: CASSAGQPVYNEQFF

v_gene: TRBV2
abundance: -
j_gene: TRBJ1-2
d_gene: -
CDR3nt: TGTGCCAGCAGTACCAGGGACGGATACTATGGCTACACCTTC
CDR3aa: CASSTRDGYYGYTF

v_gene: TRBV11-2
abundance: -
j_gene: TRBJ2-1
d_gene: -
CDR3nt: TGTGCCAGCAGCTTAGTTGCCAGCTACAATGAGCAGTTCTTC
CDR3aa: CASSLVASYNEQFF

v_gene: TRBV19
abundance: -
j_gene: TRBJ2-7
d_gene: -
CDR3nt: TGTGCCAGTAGGTCTAGGGACGAGCAGTACTTC
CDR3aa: CASRSRDEQYF

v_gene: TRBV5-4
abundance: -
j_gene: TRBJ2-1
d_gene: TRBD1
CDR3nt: TGTGCCAGCAGCTTACGATACAGGGGGCAGGCTGAGCAGTTCTTC
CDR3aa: CASSLRYRGQAEQFF

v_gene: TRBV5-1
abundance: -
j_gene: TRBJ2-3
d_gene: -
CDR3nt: TGCGCCAGCAGTGCCGGAGGATACACAGATACGCAGTATTTT
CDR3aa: CASSAGGYTDTQYF

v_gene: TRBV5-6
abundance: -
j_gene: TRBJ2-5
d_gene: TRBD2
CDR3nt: TGTGCCAGCAGCGTGACCGGGACTAGCGGTTATCAAGAGACCCAGTACTTC
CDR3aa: CASSVTGTSGYQETQYF

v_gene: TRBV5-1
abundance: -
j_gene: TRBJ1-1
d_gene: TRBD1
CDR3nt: TGCGCCAGCAGCGGGGGGACAGGGAGTCTCGCTGAAGCTTTCTTT
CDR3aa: CASSGGTGSLAEAFF

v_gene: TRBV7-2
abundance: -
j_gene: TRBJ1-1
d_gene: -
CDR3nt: TGTGCCAGCAGCCGGCTCGGGACCGCGAACACTGAAGCTTTCTTT
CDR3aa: CASSRLGTANTEAFF

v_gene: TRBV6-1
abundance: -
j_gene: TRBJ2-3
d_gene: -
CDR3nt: TGTGCCAGCAGTGAAGCTAATGGGGGGTGGGGCACAGATACGCAGTATTTT
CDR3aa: CASSEANGGWGTDTQYF

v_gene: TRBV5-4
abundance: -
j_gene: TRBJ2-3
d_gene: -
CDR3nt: TGTGCCAGCAGCTTGGCCTCACGGGGAATCACAGATACGCAGTATTTT
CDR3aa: CASSLASRGITDTQYF